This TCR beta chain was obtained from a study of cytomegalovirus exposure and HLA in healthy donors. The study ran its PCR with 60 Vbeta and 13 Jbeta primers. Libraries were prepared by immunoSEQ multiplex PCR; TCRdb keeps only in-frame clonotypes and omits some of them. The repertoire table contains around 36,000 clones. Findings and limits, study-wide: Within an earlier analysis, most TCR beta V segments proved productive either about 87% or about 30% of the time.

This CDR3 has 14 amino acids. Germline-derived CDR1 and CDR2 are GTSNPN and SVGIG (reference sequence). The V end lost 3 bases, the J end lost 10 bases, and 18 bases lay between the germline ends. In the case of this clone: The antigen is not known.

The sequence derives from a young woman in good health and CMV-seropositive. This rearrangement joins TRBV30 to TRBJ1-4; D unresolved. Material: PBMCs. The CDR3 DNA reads TGTGCCTGGAGGCCGAACTCGGGTCGCGGAAAACTGTTTTTT. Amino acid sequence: CAWRPNSGRGKLFF. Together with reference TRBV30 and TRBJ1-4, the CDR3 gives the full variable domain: SQTIHQWPATLVQPVGSPLSLECTVEGTSNPNLYWYRQAAGRGLQLLFYSVGIGQISSEVPQNLSASRPQDRQFILSSKKLLLSDSGFYLCAWRPNSGRGKLFFGSGTQLSVL.